This TCR beta chain was found in a study of regulatory T cells in long-lasting Graves disease (dated by TCRdb to about 2021). Regarding the study in general: Patients with newly diagnosed Graves' disease had been on antithyroid drugs for under 3 months. This study used TCR sequencing and RNA sequencing of peripheral blood to compare persistent Graves' disease patients against newly diagnosed Graves' disease patients. TCR sequencing covered about 13 persistent and 20 or so newly diagnosed Graves' disease patients, around 35 samples in total. The study was conducted in China and was registered as a clinical trial. General conclusions and limits of the study: Only peripheral blood was studied, because thyroid tissue, the primary lesion, was inaccessible. Sequencing and analysis were limited to the TCR beta chain. Persistent patients shared more public clonotypes among themselves (around 3,000) than newly diagnosed patients did (over 900). As a limitation, the authors acknowledged that the small sample size may reduce accuracy. Persistent Graves' disease patients showed lower TCR Shannon entropy and fewer highly expanded clones than newly diagnosed patients, suggesting clonal expansion. TRBV28, TRBJ1-2 and TRBJ2-5 were preferentially used in persistent disease, while TRBV20-1 and TRBJ2-1 were favored in newly diagnosed disease.

Based on the germline V gene, the CDR1 and CDR2 sequences are SGHTA and FQGTGA. Trimming takes 5 bases from V and 8 bases from J, and the germline ends sit 16 bases apart. The CDR3 contains 14 residues, cysteine and phenylalanine counted. Solely the CDR3 DNA is kept, with 42 bases framed from the first base. This clonotype was observed a handful of times. The specificity of this receptor is unknown. Nothing much larger sits one base from this clone, and base qualities are not available. The library relied on multiplex PCR. TCRdb shows the sequencer as Illumina HiSeq 4000. TCR beta libraries were built with iRepertoire HTBI primers and Arm-PCR amplification of CDR3 regions. Gel purification was performed on PCR products prior to sequencing. On the study's bioinformatics: A total of 62 TRBV and 14 TRBJ segments were identified across samples and were used for gene usage analysis of CDR3 amino acid clonotypes. COPE and FqMerger were used to merge filtered high-quality paired reads into contigs. BLAST was used to align contigs to IMGT TRBV, TRBD and TRBJ reference genes, and CDR3 was defined according to IMGT. Any clonotype with a frequency above 0.1% was classified as a highly expanded clone. Shannon entropy served as the measure of repertoire diversity, while the Gini coefficient captured V-J evenness. A clonotype was considered public if more than one individual shared it. TCRdb trimmed the raw reads at Q25, called clones with MiXCR and kept productive beta chains. Each record represents a unique CDR3 protein, reported with the most common genes and DNA among its rows. These V and J calls are TCRdb output, not the study's own analysis. In this sample the table shows roughly 260,000 distinct CDR3 sequences, under 20% of which occur a single time. The ten largest account for approximately 14% of the sample.

The sample's time point label, decoded: newly diagnosed GD, antithyroid drugs for less than 3 months. For both TCR sequencing and RNA sequencing, RNA was extracted from PBMCs in TRIzol. The diagnosis of Graves' disease followed American Thyroid Association guidelines. The patients came from an endocrinology department in Xi'an, China. Each patient gave 7.5 to 10 milliliters of peripheral blood, collected in an EDTA anticoagulant tube. PBMCs were isolated by Ficoll Paque Plus density gradient separation without further T cell sorting. An Agilent 2100 Bioanalyzer and agarose gel were used to check RNA quality, while a NanoDrop 2000 measured RNA concentration. These data also featured in a second study, about T cells in Graves' hyperthyroidism and ophthalmopathy. According to the second study: Graves' hyperthyroidism was defined as stable when no progression to ophthalmopathy occurred over 18 months of follow-up. Hyperthyroidism patients were newly diagnosed, had a disease duration of under 2 months, and were aged 18 to 65 years. Patients with uncontrolled infections, other autoimmune diseases, pregnancy or lactation were excluded. Diagnoses were established on the basis of clinical symptoms, serum thyroxine and TRAb, thyroid ultrasound, and orbital computed tomography. The TCR CDR3 was subjected to a first round of RT-PCR using the HTBI primer set and the Qiagen OneStep RT-PCR kit. Most expanded thyroid clonotypes (frequency above 0.001) were also detected in blood, suggesting blood repertoires may reflect thyroid immune responses. Ophthalmopathy was separated from stable hyperthyroidism by a 13 V-J signature model, with 87.88% sensitivity and roughly 84% specificity obtained in cross-validation and 80%/75% obtained in testing. In validation, the model predicted progression to ophthalmopathy a median of 6.5 months before onset, with approximately 71% sensitivity and 72.22% specificity. To identify TCR V-J signatures that set the groups apart, the researchers used a discovery cohort of 95 to 100 patients, made up of 40 to 45 with Graves' ophthalmopathy and about 55 with stable Graves' hyperthyroidism. Prospective prediction of ophthalmopathy was tested in an independent validation cohort of 18 to 20 hyperthyroidism patients and around 16 patients who later progressed to ophthalmopathy. The 100 or so discovery patients were randomly split 7:3 into training and test sets. In roughly six Graves' hyperthyroidism patients, the study also compared T-cell repertoires from thyroid tissue with T-cell repertoires from blood. After blood sampling, hyperthyroidism patients were treated with methimazole at a starting dose of 30 mg daily, and ophthalmopathy patients were treated with high-dose intravenous methylprednisolone. The libraries were constructed in a second round of multiplex PCR and then size-selected and purified. Sequencing of the libraries was done on an Illumina HiSeq2000 using paired-end 100 bp reads. SOAPnuke was used to process the raw data, throwing out any read that contained adapters or uncalled bases, had a mean Phred below 15, or lacked an exact constant-primer or identifier match. High-quality paired reads were merged with COPE v1.2.5, and unique nucleotide sequences were defined as clonotypes. Clonotypes were aligned to IMGT TRBV, TRBD and TRBJ reference segments using MiTCR v1.1. Analysis was restricted to V-J combinations with a frequency above 0.0001, which covered roughly 99% of repertoires. The TCS score was defined as the ratio of F50 (clonal expansion) to E x V (chaos), calculated using BLOSUM62-based TCRdist between CDR3 peptides within each V-J. Welch's t-statistics and random forest reduced roughly 540 V-J features to about 12, which were used in a naive Bayes classifier (R e1071). No statistical method was used to fix the sample size in advance, and group allocation was not hidden from the investigators. The paper reports TCR Vbeta CDR3 sequencing of approximately 140 peripheral blood samples: 40 to 45 ophthalmopathy, 75 to 80 hyperthyroidism and about 17 progressor patients.

The receptor was derived from a woman in her 30s with Graves disease. Donor details come from another sample of the same person, matched by shared clones. Source: peripheral blood mononuclear cells (PBMCs), taken at new diagnosis, from a patient treated with antithyroid drugs. The sequence joins TRBV7-3 to TRBJ2-1; the D match is possibly TRBD1 or TRBD2, with 6 bases aligned in each. The CDR3 amino acid sequence is: CASSTPGGGDEQFF. The DNA is as follows: TGTGCCAGCAGCACCCCCGGGGGCGGGGATGAGCAGTTCTTC.